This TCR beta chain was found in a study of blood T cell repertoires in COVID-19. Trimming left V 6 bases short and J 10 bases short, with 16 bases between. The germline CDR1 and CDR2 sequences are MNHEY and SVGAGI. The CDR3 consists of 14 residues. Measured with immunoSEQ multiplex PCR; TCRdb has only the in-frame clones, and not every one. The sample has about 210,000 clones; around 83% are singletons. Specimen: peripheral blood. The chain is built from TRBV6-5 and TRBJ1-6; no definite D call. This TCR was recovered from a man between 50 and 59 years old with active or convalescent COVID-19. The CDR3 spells CASSFGSEGSPLHF. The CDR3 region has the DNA TGTGCCAGCAGCTTCGGGTCAGAGGGCTCACCCCTCCACTTT.